Sequencing of this T cell receptor beta chain was carried out in a study of T-cell reconstitution after alpha-beta-depleted transplantation in children. This CDR3 contains 15 residues. CDR1 is MNHEY and CDR2 is SVGEGT in the germline V gene. Trimming stripped 2 bases from V and 9 bases from J, with 17 bases between. This clonotype was seen a handful of times. Library preparation (for TCRbeta) was performed with unique molecular identifiers. TCRdb reanalysed the PCR reads using MiXCR and keeps one entry per CDR3 protein. The data show about 50,000 distinct CDR3 sequences, 5% to 6.5% seen once. This receptor was taken from a female patient between 2 and 10 years old who had a stem cell transplant for aplastic anemia, so the T cells may come from the graft donor. The genes are TRBV6-2 or TRBV6-3 and TRBJ2-4; TRBD1 or TRBD2 may be the D gene (5 bases each). Sequenced here: PBMCs, mostly from graft donor cells, sampled 60 days after TCRalphabeta/CD19-depleted stem cell transplant. CDR3 residues: CASSYRPLGVSIQYF. CDR3 in DNA: TGTGCCAGCAGTTACCGACCGCTGGGGGTTAGCATTCAGTACTTC.